This TCR beta chain was profiled in a study of untreated major depressive disorder. A single count supports this clone. Around 94% CD4+ purity was typical by flow cytometry. Data came from immunoSEQ multiplex PCR; TCRdb stores just in-frame clones and leaves some out. Seen here are tens of thousands of clones, around 87% observed once, and the top ten hold 4.5% to 6.5%. V lost 2 bases, J lost 1 base, and 16 bases lay in between. There are 17 residues in the CDR3. CDR1 and CDR2 from the germline V gene are MNHNS and SASEGT. This TCR was sampled from a woman aged 30 to 39 in good health. The sequenced sample was CD4+ T cells from PBMCs. V and J are TRBV6-1 and TRBJ2-3; D unresolved. The CDR3 spells CASSESSKGLGTDTQYF. CDR3 in DNA: TGTGCCAGCAGTGAAAGTAGCAAAGGGCTCGGCACAGATACGCAGTATTTT.